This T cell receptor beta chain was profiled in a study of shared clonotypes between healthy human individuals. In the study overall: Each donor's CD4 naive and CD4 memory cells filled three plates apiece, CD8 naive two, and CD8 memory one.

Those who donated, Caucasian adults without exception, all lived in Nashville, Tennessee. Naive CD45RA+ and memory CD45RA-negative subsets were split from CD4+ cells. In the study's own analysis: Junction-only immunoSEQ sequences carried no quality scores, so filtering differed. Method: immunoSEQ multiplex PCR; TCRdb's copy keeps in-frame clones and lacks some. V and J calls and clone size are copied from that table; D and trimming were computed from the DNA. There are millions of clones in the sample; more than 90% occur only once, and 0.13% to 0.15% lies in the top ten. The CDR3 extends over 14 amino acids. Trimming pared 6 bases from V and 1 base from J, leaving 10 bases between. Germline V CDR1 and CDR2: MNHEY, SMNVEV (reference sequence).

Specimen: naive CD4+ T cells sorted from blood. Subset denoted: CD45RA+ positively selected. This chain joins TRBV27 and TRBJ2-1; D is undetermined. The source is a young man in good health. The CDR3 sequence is CASSKDGSYNEQFF. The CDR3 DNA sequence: TGTGCCAGCAGCAAAGACGGATCCTACAATGAGCAGTTCTTC.